These 12 T cell receptor beta chains originate from one sample sequenced in a study of cytomegalovirus exposure and HLA in healthy donors (dated by TCRdb to about 2017). The protocol used for the library was the immunoSEQ multiplex PCR assay. The multiplex PCR relied on a mix of 60 forward primers for TCR Vbeta segments and 13 reverse primers for TCR Jbeta segments. This immuneACCESS table, as held by TCRdb, lists in-frame sequences with V and J called but not all clones. Of the missing ones, under half trace to an unresolved V gene in checked studies; the others have no known cause. A total of almost 70,000 clones appear in this sample, 65% to 70% of them only once. 11% to 15% of the sample rests with the top ten. The sample was PBMCs. Every receptor here comes from a male donor in good health and CMV-seropositive.

The chain couples TRBV27 to TRBJ2-1; unclear D gene. The CDR3 extends over 13 amino acids. V shed 5 bases and J shed 12 bases, with 17 bases lying between them. CDR1 is MNHEY, CDR2 SMNVEV, per germline (reference sequence). The CDR3 nucleotides read TGTGCCAGCAGTCCAGGTACGATGTCACGGCAGTTCTTC. This encodes CASSPGTMSRQFF.

The chain recombines TRBV14 with TRBJ2-1; D is unresolved. The germline gives CDR1 SGHDN, CDR2 FVKESK. This CDR3 has 16 amino acids. V was trimmed by 0 bases and J by 0 bases, leaving 9 bases between them. This CDR3 reads CASSQEVVSSYNEQFF. CDR3 in DNA: TGTGCCAGCAGCCAAGAGGTGGTGAGCTCCTACAATGAGCAGTTCTTC.

This clone has just a few counts. The chain couples TRBV6-4 to TRBJ1-1, with D maybe TRBD1 (5 bases). V gave up 6 bases and J gave up 1 base, with 9 bases separating them. The CDR3 loop spans 13 amino acids. Germline V lookup: CDR1 MRHNA, CDR2 SNTAGT. In DNA form, the CDR3 reads TGTGCCAGCAGGATAACAGGGAACACTGAAGCTTTCTTT. Translating gives CASRITGNTEAFF.

The chain is built from TRBV7-2 and TRBJ1-6, with D unclear. Trimming left V 4 bases short and J 16 bases short, with 14 bases between. The CDR3 is 12 residues long. In germline, CDR1 is SGHTA, CDR2 FQGNSA. In DNA, the CDR3 is TGTGCCAGCAGCTCAGCCGGGAACCTTCTCCACTTT. As protein: CASSSAGNLLHF.

The gene calls are TRBV7-3 and TRBJ2-1; D gene unclear. The CDR3 spans 11 residues. Germline lookup yields CDR1 SGHTA and CDR2 FQGTGA. Trimming took off 5 bases at V and 8 bases at J, with 7 bases between the two ends. Here the CDR3 DNA reads TGTGCCAGCAGCGCCTCGGATGAGCAGTTCTTC. It yields the protein CASSASDEQFF.

The genes are TRBV6-5 and TRBJ1-4, with 11 bases fitting TRBD1. With V trimmed by 6 bases and J by 8 bases, 5 bases remained unmatched. This CDR3 comprises 14 residues. From germline, CDR1 is MNHEY and CDR2 SVGAGI. CDR3 amino acids: CASSRDRGEEKLFF. The CDR3 DNA follows: TGTGCCAGCAGCCGGGACAGGGGGGAAGAAAAACTGTTTTTT.

This clone was counted once. This chain connects TRBV5-4 to TRBJ2-7, with D perhaps TRBD1 (8 bases). This CDR3 is 15 amino acids long. Germline V lookup: CDR1 SGHNT, CDR2 YYREEE (reference sequence). Trimming shortened V by 5 bases and J by 6 bases, and 21 bases separated the two germline ends. CDR3 sequence: CASRGQQGGAGEQYF. The CDR3 bases are TGTGCCAGCAGGGGACAACAGGGGGGGGCGGGCGAGCAGTACTTC.

This sequence joins TRBV7-6 and TRBJ1-3; D not resolved. V was trimmed by 2 bases and J by 4 bases, leaving 12 bases between them. The CDR3 has 15 residues. Germline assignment: CDR1 SGHVS and CDR2 FNYEAQ. CDR3 amino acids: CASSLLSVSGNTIYF. DNA of the CDR3: TGTGCCAGCAGCTTACTCTCGGTCTCGGGAAACACCATATATTTT.

In this sample, this clone turned up a few times. The V and J genes are TRBV18 and TRBJ1-1, with D possibly matching TRBD1 (5 bases). This CDR3 has 13 residues. Germline assignment: CDR1 KGHSH and CDR2 LQKENI. Trimming left V 6 bases short and J 4 bases short, with 12 bases between. The CDR3 loop reads CASSTVGGTEAFF. As DNA, the CDR3 is TGTGCCAGCTCCACAGTGGGGGGCACTGAAGCTTTCTTT. Full variable domain (remainder filled in from reference TRBV18 and TRBJ1-1): NAGVMQNPRHLVRRRGQEARLRCSPMKGHSHVYWYRQLPEEGLKFMVYLQKENIIDESGMPKERFSAEFPKEGPSILRIQQVVRGDSAAYFCASSTVGGTEAFFGQGTRLTVV.

This clone was counted only a few times. V gene TRBV6-5 combines with J gene TRBJ1-2; tentative D call: TRBD1 (5 bases). V was clipped by 8 bases and J by 5 bases, with 12 bases between them. CDR1 MNHEY and CDR2 SVGAGI come from the germline V gene. There are 12 residues in the CDR3. Here the CDR3 reads CASRGQGYGYTF. In nucleotides, the CDR3 is TGTGCCAGCCGAGGACAAGGGTATGGCTACACCTTC.

The chain uses TRBV27 and TRBJ1-2, with D hard to call. V shed 4 bases and J shed 1 base, with 4 bases lying between them. Germline V gene lookup returns CDR1 MNHEY and CDR2 SMNVEV (reference sequence). The CDR3 loop spans 12 amino acids. The CDR3 loop is CASSSLNYGYTF. As DNA, the CDR3 is TGTGCCAGCAGTTCCCTTAACTATGGCTACACCTTC.

The rearrangement joins TRBV19 to TRBJ1-1; D gene uncertain. Trimming removed 3 bases from V and 11 bases from J, with 16 bases in between. The germline CDR1 and CDR2 sequences are LNHDA and SQIVND (reference sequence). The CDR3 extends over 13 amino acids. The CDR3 DNA reads TGTGCCAGTAGTATCCCCAGCACCGAGAGGGCTTTCTTT. Translation: CASSIPSTERAFF.